This T cell receptor (beta chain) is drawn from a study of blood T cell repertoires in COVID-19. Study information: Samples came from the United States, Italy and Spain, spanning acute and convalescent COVID-19.

Enrolled through a virtual design, the participants were between 18 and 89 years of age and came from 24 US areas. Allocation to cohorts depended on clinical history reported by the participants. In the authors' methods: How many nucleated cells were present was estimated from reference gene primer amplification. Only in-frame clones appear in the TCRdb table, and some are missing; sequencing was by immunoSEQ multiplex PCR. The V and J calls and clone size come from that table; D and trimming were worked out from the DNA. The sample records fewer than 300,000 clones, around 88% being singletons. This sequence originates from a woman aged 40 to 49 with acute COVID-19. The sample comprised PBMCs or T cells enriched from blood (not recorded which).

The CDR3 here is CASSKAARGWDKNIQYF. CDR3 nucleotides: TGTGCCAGCAGCAAAGCAGCCCGGGGATGGGACAAAAACATTCAGTACTTC. The chain recombines TRBV21-1 with TRBJ2-4; the table names TRBD2, a call not compared with the DNA. TRBV21-1 is tagged as a pseudogene. The CDR3 is 17 amino acids.